These T cell receptor beta chains were read from a single sample in a study of blood T cell repertoires in COVID-19. Sequencing used immunoSEQ multiplex PCR; TCRdb keeps in-frame clones, though not all of them. The sample lists about 110,000 clones, over 60% occurring once. Sequencing was carried out using peripheral blood. These receptors all stem from a man in his 70s with acute or convalescent COVID-19. Both conserved end residues are part of each CDR3. Each record gives: V gene, J gene, clone size, D gene, CDR3 DNA, CDR3 protein. The D gene is left open where the match is weak. Clone size is given for some rows only: seen once, a few or many times, or a class if the clone is expanded.

>TRBV19|TRBJ1-1|few|.
TGTGCCAGTAGTTATTCGTTGGGCCCTGAAGCTTTCTTT
CASSYSLGPEAFF
>TRBV11-2|TRBJ2-7|.|.
TGTGCCAGCAGCCCACAGGGCTACGAGCAGTACTTC
CASSPQGYEQYF
>TRBV11-2|TRBJ2-2|.|.
TGTGCCAGCAGCCAGAGGGCGGGAAACACCGGGGAGCTGTTTTTT
CASSQRAGNTGELFF
>TRBV7-2|TRBJ2-7|.|.
TGTGCCAGCAGCTTAGGATTCGGGGGGCCAGGGGAGCAGTACTTC
CASSLGFGGPGEQYF
>TRBV24-1|TRBJ2-5|.|TRBD2
TGTGCCACCAGTAGCGGGGGCAAGGGAGAGACCCAGTACTTC
CATSSGGKGETQYF
>TRBV11-2|TRBJ1-5|.|TRBD1
TGTGCCAGCAGCCAAGGGGGCGGTCAGCCCCAGCATTTT
CASSQGGGQPQHF
>TRBV3-1/TRBV3-2|TRBJ1-2|.|TRBD1
TGTGCCAGCAGCCACTGGCCGTCGGTACAGGGGTCGGGCTATGGCTACACCTTC
CASSHWPSVQGSGYGYTF
>TRBV11-2|TRBJ2-5|once|.
TGTGCCAGCAGCTTAGATCCCCTGGGCGGGGCTCAAGAGACCCAGTACTTC
CASSLDPLGGAQETQYF
>TRBV27|TRBJ2-7|few|TRBD2
TGTGCCAGCAGTTTGCTTGAGGCAGGGAGGGACGAGCAGTACTTC
CASSLLEAGRDEQYF
>TRBV6-5|TRBJ1-3|.|TRBD1
TGTGCCAGCATCCGGACAGGTGACTCTGGAAACACCATATATTTT
CASIRTGDSGNTIYF
>TRBV12-3/TRBV12-4|TRBJ1-6|.|TRBD1
TGTGCCAGCAGCTTCCAGGGGGTGGCACCCCTCCACTTT
CASSFQGVAPLHF
>TRBV5-4|TRBJ2-2|.|.
TGTGCCAGCAGTATTTCCTCGAACACCGGGGAGCTGTTTTTT
CASSISSNTGELFF
>TRBV19|TRBJ2-2|.|.
TGTGCCAGTAGTATAGATCTGTCGACGGGGACCGGGGAGCTGTTTTTT
CASSIDLSTGTGELFF
>TRBV10-2|TRBJ2-2|.|.
TGCGCCAGCAGTGAAGGCGGGGGCCTTAACACCGGGGAGCTGTTTTTT
CASSEGGGLNTGELFF
>TRBV27|TRBJ2-3|.|TRBD2
TGTGCCAGCAGTTTAGGGACTAGCGGGGGGGCCACAGATACGCAGTATTTT
CASSLGTSGGATDTQYF
>TRBV3-1/TRBV3-2|TRBJ1-4|.|.
TGTGCCAGCAGCCCTTTGACTGGAGATGAAAAACTGTTTTTT
CASSPLTGDEKLFF
>TRBV6-2/TRBV6-3|TRBJ1-5|.|TRBD1
TGTGCCAGCAGTAAAATTCGGGACAGGGACAATCAGCCCCAGCATTTT
CASSKIRDRDNQPQHF
>TRBV3-1/TRBV3-2|TRBJ1-4|.|.
TGTGCCAGCAGCCTAAGACAGGCCAACCTCGAAAAACTGTTTTTT
CASSLRQANLEKLFF
>TRBV2|TRBJ2-7|.|TRBD2
TGTGCCAGCAGAGAGGGGACTAGCGCTCGGGTAGAGCAGTACTTC
CASREGTSARVEQYF
>TRBV10-2|TRBJ2-1|few|TRBD2
TGCGCCAGCAGGAGTAGCGGGGGGGCGTCTCGGCAGTTCTTC
CASRSSGGASRQFF
>TRBV5-4|TRBJ2-1|.|TRBD2
TGTGCCAGCAGCTCGACCCTAGCGGGAGGATACAATGAGCAGTTCTTC
CASSSTLAGGYNEQFF
>TRBV21-1|TRBJ2-7|.|.
TGTGCCAGCAGCAAAGCTGCTTGCGGGACGGACAAATACGAGCAGTACTTC
CASSKAACGTDKYEQYF
>TRBV3-1/TRBV3-2|TRBJ1-1|.|.
TGTGCCAGCAGCCAGGGAGCTGAAGCTTTCTTT
CASSQGAEAFF